This paragraph covers one T cell receptor beta chain sequence. As originally analysed: Scientists estimated how many nucleated cells there were by amplifying reference gene primers. Produced via immunoSEQ multiplex PCR; TCRdb's table is partial and in-frame only. V, J and clone size reflect that table, while D and trimming were determined from the DNA. This table has 100,000 to 150,000 clones, around nine tenths appearing once. CDR3 size: 16 residues. Per the germline V gene, CDR1 is DFQATT and CDR2 is SNEGSKA (reference sequence). The V and J ends lost 3 bases and 5 bases, in that order; junction bases with no gene match: 10. The data are from a study of blood T cell repertoires in COVID-19.

This sequence was found in a man aged 45-65 years with COVID-19, enrolled during active disease. The chain joins TRBV20-1 to TRBJ2-5, with TRBD1 matching 12 bases. Sequencing used peripheral blood. In DNA form, the CDR3 reads TGCAGTGCTAGTCGAACCGGGACAGGGGGCGGGGAGACCCAGTACTTC. Protein product: CSASRTGTGGGETQYF.